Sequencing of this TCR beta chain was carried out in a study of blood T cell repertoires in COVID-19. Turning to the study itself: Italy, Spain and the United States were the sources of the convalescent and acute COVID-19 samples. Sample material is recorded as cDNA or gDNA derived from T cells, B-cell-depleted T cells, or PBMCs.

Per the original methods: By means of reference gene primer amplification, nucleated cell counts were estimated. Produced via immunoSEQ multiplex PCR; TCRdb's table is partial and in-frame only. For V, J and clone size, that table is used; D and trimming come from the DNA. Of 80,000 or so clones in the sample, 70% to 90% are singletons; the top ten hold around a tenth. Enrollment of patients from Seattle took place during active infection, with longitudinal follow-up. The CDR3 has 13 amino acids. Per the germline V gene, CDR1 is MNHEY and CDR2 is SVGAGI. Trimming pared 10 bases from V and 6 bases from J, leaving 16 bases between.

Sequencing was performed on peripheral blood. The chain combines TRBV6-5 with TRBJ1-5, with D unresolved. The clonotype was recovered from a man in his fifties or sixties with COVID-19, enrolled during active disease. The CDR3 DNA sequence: TGTGCCACCACAGCGGAAACCGCTCAGCCCCAGCATTTT. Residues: CATTAETAQPQHF.